A single T cell receptor (beta chain) is shown here with its context. The sample is drawn from a study of T-cell memory formation after mild COVID-19. CDR1 is MNHEY and CDR2 is SVGEGT in the germline V gene. This CDR3 spans 14 amino acids. Trimming removed 6 bases from V and 2 bases from J, with 13 bases in between. TCRdb re-called the 5' RACE reads through MiXCR, storing one row per CDR3 protein. The table shows roughly 300,000 distinct CDR3 sequences, with around 13% occurring only once. The clonotype comes from a man between 18 and 35 years old who had mild COVID-19 (a few samples of this study predate the infection). Cell type and time point are not known. The V call is TRBV6-2 or TRBV6-3, the J call TRBJ1-1, with D maybe TRBD1 (5 bases). The sample taken for sequencing was PBMCs or a T cell subset sorted from them (not recorded which). DNA of the CDR3: TGTGCCAGCAGAGTATCGGGGGGAAACACTGAAGCTTTCTTT. This translates into CASRVSGGNTEAFF.